This note documents a single T cell receptor beta chain sequence. What it recognizes is unknown. Clones were read by immunoSEQ multiplex PCR, and TCRdb kept only the in-frame ones, dropping some. The data show tens of thousands of clones, roughly 90% seen once. The record originates from a study of T cell responses to AZD1222 COVID-19 vaccine. For the study at large: Second doses that came at about 4 or about 12 weeks were put together.

V was cut by 6 bases and J by 1 base, with 8 bases left in between. The CDR3 has 13 residues. Germline V gene lookup returns CDR1 MNHEY and CDR2 SVGAGI. Study results and caveats: At 160-218 and 743-854, vaccine-associated CD4 TCRs were dominant, and they spanned spike. Epitopes outside B.1.351 and B.1.1.7 mutated regions reportedly drew nearly half of spike TCRs.

Material: peripheral blood, obtained on day 0 of AZD1222 vaccination. The clonotype comes from an adult in good health. This chain links TRBV6-5 with TRBJ2-3; D is unresolved. In DNA, the CDR3 is TGTGCCAGCAGGGGTTTGGGCACAGATACGCAGTATTTT. This codes for CASRGLGTDTQYF.